Shown below are 20 T cell receptor beta chains from a single sample sequenced in a study of blood T cell repertoires in COVID-19 (dated by TCRdb to 2020 to 2021). Library preparation was by the immunoSEQ multiplex PCR assay. Here the immuneACCESS table is served through TCRdb, limited to in-frame sequences with V and J called. Missing clones are a known gap in these copies; in checked studies unresolved V genes cover under half, and the rest lacks a known reason. The table for this sample lists 200,000 or so clones; about nine tenths of them were counted only once. The biggest ten clones account for around 2.3% of the sample. Material for sequencing was peripheral blood. The origin of the receptors is a man aged 65 to 79 with active or convalescent COVID-19.

This clone has only one observation. This chain joins TRBV14 and TRBJ2-7; 9 bases fit TRBD1. This CDR3 has 16 amino acids. Germline V lookup: CDR1 SGHDN, CDR2 FVKESK. The trim removed 2 bases at V and 5 bases at J, leaving 10 bases unmatched. For the CDR3, the DNA is TGTGCCAGCAGCCAATTTTCCGGGACAGGGCTCCACGAGCAGTACTTC. It specifies CASSQFSGTGLHEQYF. The whole variable domain, remainder taken from reference TRBV14 and TRBJ2-7, is EAGVTQFPSHSVIEKGQTVTLRCDPISGHDNLYWYRRVMGKEIKFLLHFVKESKQDESGMPNNRFLAERTGGTYSTLKVQPAELEDSGVYFCASSQFSGTGLHEQYFGPGTRLTVT.

The genes are TRBV6-5 and TRBJ2-7; unclear D gene. The germline V gene encodes CDR1 MNHEY and CDR2 SVGAGI. Trimming left V 3 bases short and J 7 bases short, with 13 bases between. The CDR3 loop spans 13 amino acids. The CDR3 loop is CASSYSGLGEQYF. The CDR3 bases are TGTGCCAGCAGTTATTCAGGCCTCGGAGAGCAGTACTTC.

V gene TRBV6-2 or TRBV6-3 combines with J gene TRBJ1-6; 8 bases agree with TRBD1. The CDR3 length is 16 residues. V was pared by 5 bases and J by 5 bases, with 8 bases of the junction left unmatched. Germline loops: CDR1 MNHEY, CDR2 SVGEGT. Written as DNA, the CDR3 is TGTGCCAGCAGTCCAAGGGGACAGGTCCATAATTCACCCCTCCACTTT. Protein: CASSPRGQVHNSPLHF.

The chain joins TRBV27 to TRBJ2-7; 10 nucleotides match TRBD1. V dropped 4 bases and J dropped 3; count of bases not matched to a gene: 3. The length of the CDR3 is 14 residues. CDR1 and CDR2 from the germline V gene are MNHEY and SMNVEV (reference sequence). In nucleotides, the CDR3 is TGTGCCAGCAGTTCGGACAGGGGGGGCTACGAGCAGTACTTC. Protein: CASSSDRGGYEQYF.

This chain uses TRBV4-1 with TRBJ2-2, with 15 nucleotides matching TRBD2. This CDR3 comprises 19 residues. V shed 1 base and J 7 bases; nucleotides not matched to a gene: 10. The germline gives CDR1 MGHRA, CDR2 YSYEKL. CDR3 DNA sequence: TGCGCCAGCAGCCAAGGTCCGGGACTAGCGGGAGGCTGGGGCGGGGAGCTGTTTTTT. It yields the protein CASSQGPGLAGGWGGELFF.

J is TRBJ1-1 and V is TRBV7-9; TRBD1 agrees at 8 bases. CDR1 and CDR2 (germline): SEHNR, FQNEAQ (reference sequence). This CDR3 has 14 residues. V trimming: 5 bases; J trimming: 8 bases; junction bases outside the gene matches: 10. CDR3 DNA: TGTGCCAGCAGCCATCCCGGACAGGGCAGGGAAGCTTTCTTT. Translating gives CASSHPGQGREAFF. The variable domain in full, completed from reference TRBV7-9 and TRBJ1-1, reads DTGVSQNPRHKITKRGQNVTFRCDPISEHNRLYWYRQTLGQGPEFLTYFQNEAQLEKSRLLSDRFSAERPKGSFSTLEIQRTEQGDSAMYLCASSHPGQGREAFFGQGTRLTVV.

The chain employs TRBV27 and TRBJ2-2; D is perhaps TRBD2 (5 bases). From germline, CDR1 is MNHEY and CDR2 SMNVEV (reference sequence). V was shortened by 8 bases and J by 5 bases, with 15 bases between the two germline ends. This CDR3 has 14 amino acids. CDR3 nucleotide sequence: TGTGCCAGCGGCCCTGCGCGGGCTACCGGGGAGCTGTTTTTT. Amino acid sequence: CASGPARATGELFF.

This rearrangement joins TRBV7-9 to TRBJ2-6, with D possibly matching TRBD1 (5 bases). This CDR3 contains 16 residues. V lost 11 bases and J lost 0, with 17 bases in between. Germline-derived CDR1 and CDR2 are SEHNR and FQNEAQ (reference sequence). The CDR3 protein is CAVGVGHASGANVLTF. The CDR3 region has the DNA TGTGCCGTAGGGGTTGGGCACGCCTCTGGGGCCAACGTCCTGACTTTC. The entire variable domain, with the rest obtained from reference TRBV7-9 and TRBJ2-6, is as follows: DTGVSQNPRHKITKRGQNVTFRCDPISEHNRLYWYRQTLGQGPEFLTYFQNEAQLEKSRLLSDRFSAERPKGSFSTLEIQRTEQGDSAMYLCAVGVGHASGANVLTFGAGSRLTVL.

DNA of the CDR3: TGTGCCAGCACCTCCGGGACAGCTCTTGTCGAAGCTTTCTTT. Translation gives CASTSGTALVEAFF. The genes are TRBV9 and TRBJ1-1; 7 nucleotides line up with TRBD1. The trim removed 6 bases at V and 8 bases at J, leaving 13 bases unmatched. The CDR3 is made up of 14 amino acids. Looked up from germline, CDR1 is SGDLS and CDR2 is YYNGEE.

The rearrangement links TRBV18 to TRBJ2-7, with D unclear. Trimming stripped 1 base from V and 0 bases from J, with 7 bases between. The germline V gene encodes CDR1 KGHSH and CDR2 LQKENI. The CDR3 runs to 14 residues. The CDR3 coding sequence is TGTGCCAGCTCACCACGAGACATCTCCTACGAGCAGTACTTC. Translation: CASSPRDISYEQYF.

V gene TRBV19 combines with J gene TRBJ1-2; TRBD1 might be the D (5 bases). V was trimmed by 8 bases and J by 2 bases, leaving 12 bases between them. The CDR3 totals 13 residues. Germline assignment: CDR1 LNHDA and CDR2 SQIVND (reference sequence). Here the CDR3 reads CASRTQGNYGYTF. DNA for the CDR3: TGTGCCAGTCGGACGCAGGGAAACTATGGCTACACCTTC.

The chain joins TRBV5-4 to TRBJ2-3; 9 nucleotides align to TRBD2. In germline, CDR1 is SGHNT, CDR2 YYREEE (reference sequence). This CDR3 spans 15 amino acids. V shed 5 bases and J 1 base; nucleotides not matched to a gene: 5. Here the CDR3 reads CASSTQRGGTDTQYF. In DNA, the CDR3 is TGTGCCAGCAGTACCCAGCGGGGGGGCACAGATACGCAGTATTTT.

This clone has just one count. The chain recombines TRBV12-3 or TRBV12-4 with TRBJ2-2; perhaps TRBD1 as D (5 bases). V shed 6 bases and J shed 7 bases, with 12 bases lying between them. CDR3 length: 13 residues. This CDR3 is CASRTDTDGELFF. In nucleotides, the CDR3 is TGTGCCAGCAGGACAGACACCGACGGGGAGCTGTTTTTT.

The gene calls are TRBV6-2 or TRBV6-3 and TRBJ2-7; possible D gene TRBD2, 5 bases. CDR1 and CDR2 from the germline V gene are MNHEY and SVGEGT. Trimming cost V 0 bases and J 6 bases, with 12 bases left between them. The CDR3 has 14 amino acids. CDR3: CASSYSDRRSEQYF. CDR3 coding DNA: TGTGCCAGCAGTTACTCGGACCGGAGGTCCGAGCAGTACTTC.

V usage is TRBV30 and J usage is TRBJ1-6, with TRBD1 matching over 8 bases. The CDR3 consists of 14 residues. The J segment lost 5 bases and the V segment lost 3 bases, leaving 3 bases of the junction unmatched. Germline loops: CDR1 GTSNPN, CDR2 SVGIG (reference sequence). The CDR3 coding sequence is TGTGCCTGGAGACAGGGGGAGGATAATTCACCCCTCCACTTT. Encoded protein: CAWRQGEDNSPLHF.

The chain carries TRBV9 and TRBJ1-2; TRBD1 aligns across 7 bases. The V gene's germline CDR1 is SGDLS and CDR2 YYNGEE. V lost 3 bases to trimming and J lost 8 bases; unmatched junction nucleotides: 10. The CDR3 has 14 amino acids. CDR3: CASSAGTVPGGYTF. In DNA, the CDR3 is TGTGCCAGCAGCGCCGGGACAGTCCCTGGGGGCTACACCTTC.

This chain connects TRBV10-3 to TRBJ1-1, with 9 bases aligning to TRBD1. Trimming cost V 6 bases and J 8 bases; bases outside gene matches: 7. This CDR3 has 13 amino acids. CDR1 is ENHRY, CDR2 SYGVKD, per germline. This CDR3 reads CAISPDRGSEAFF. Written as DNA, the CDR3 is TGTGCCATCAGCCCGGACAGGGGTTCAGAAGCTTTCTTT.

This clone was seen a single time. The chain couples TRBV4-1 to TRBJ1-1, with 9 bases aligning to TRBD1. The V and J ends lost 6 bases and 4 bases, in that order; junction bases with no gene match: 15. The CDR3 is made up of 17 amino acids. Germline V gene lookup returns CDR1 MGHRA and CDR2 YSYEKL. The CDR3 DNA is TGCGCCAGCAGACAGGGGGCCCTACAGGGGGCTAGCACTGAAGCTTTCTTT. This encodes CASRQGALQGASTEAFF.

The chain has TRBV7-2 and TRBJ2-1; 8 bases are a match to TRBD2. CDR3 length equals 16 residues. Germline trimming cut 4 bases from V and 2 bases from J; bases unmatched to any gene: 7. Looked up from germline, CDR1 is SGHTA and CDR2 is FQGNSA. CDR3 loop: CASSSWTSMTYNEQFF. CDR3 nucleotides: TGTGCCAGCAGCTCCTGGACTAGCATGACCTACAATGAGCAGTTCTTC.

Here the CDR3 reads CASSSPRDRVNSPLHF. CDR3 nucleotides: TGTGCCAGCAGTTCACCCCGGGACAGGGTTAATTCACCCCTCCACTTT. The gene calls are TRBV28 and TRBJ1-6; 9 bases align to TRBD1. This CDR3 is built from 16 residues. Germline lookup yields CDR1 MDHEN and CDR2 SYDVKM. V lost 4 bases to trimming and J lost 6 bases; unmatched junction nucleotides: 7.